The 17 T cell receptor beta chains reported below all come from one sample, sequenced in a study of blood T cells in healthy people across ages. A second PCR of 7 to 11 cycles used a sample-barcoded 5' primer and a J-beta primer mix. TCRdb reanalysed the 5' RACE reads using MiXCR and keeps one entry per CDR3 protein. Here the sample spans fewer than 750,000 distinct CDR3 sequences, roughly 43% being singletons. Sequencing was carried out using blood. Every receptor here comes from a man older than 75 in good health.

This chain uses TRBV7-2 with TRBJ1-2, with D unresolved. This CDR3 is built from 12 residues. Trimming shortened V by 5 bases and J by 4 bases, and 8 bases separated the two germline ends. The V gene's germline CDR1 is SGHTA and CDR2 FQGNSA. In DNA, the CDR3 is TGTGCCAGCAGCGTCCACCGCTATGGCTACACCTTC. Protein sequence: CASSVHRYGYTF.

This clonotype was counted only a few times. A much larger clone differs from this one at a single base, so this may be a read error. The V gene is TRBV7-9, the J gene TRBJ2-1; D assignment may be TRBD1 or TRBD2 (5 bases each). The DNA end is more similar to TRBJ2-7, so the J call may be wrong. Germline assignment: CDR1 SEHNR and CDR2 FQNEAQ (reference sequence). This CDR3 is built from 15 residues. CDR3 coding DNA: TGTGCCAGCAGCTTAGGTGGGGGAACCTACAATGAGCAGTACTTC. Amino acids: CASSLGGGTYNEQYF.

CDR3 DNA: TGTGCCTGGAGTGTACAAGGGTTGGATGGCTACACCTTC. It is translated as CAWSVQGLDGYTF. The V gene is TRBV30, the J gene TRBJ1-2; D gene ambiguous. The V and J ends lost 0 bases and 6 bases respectively, with 11 bases between them. In germline, CDR1 is GTSNPN, CDR2 SVGIG (reference sequence). This CDR3 is built from 13 residues.

The chain couples TRBV6-6 to TRBJ2-7, with D hard to call. The CDR3 extends over 10 amino acids. V gave up 0 bases and J gave up 12 bases, with 6 bases separating them. The V gene's germline CDR1 is MNHNY and CDR2 SVGAGI (reference sequence). Here the CDR3 reads CASSYSAWYF. In nucleotides, the CDR3 is TGTGCCAGCAGTTACTCGGCGTGGTACTTC.

The chain uses TRBV20-1 and TRBJ1-2; D call uncertain. V lost 0 bases, J lost 5 bases, and 13 bases lay in between. CDR3 length: 14 residues. Looked up from germline, CDR1 is DFQATT and CDR2 is SNEGSKA (reference sequence). The CDR3 sequence: CSARDRPEGYGYTF. The CDR3 DNA follows: TGCAGTGCTAGAGATCGTCCTGAAGGATATGGCTACACCTTC.

CDR3 in DNA: TGCAGTGCTATTATAGGTACGACCTACGAGCAGTACTTC. Encoded protein: CSAIIGTTYEQYF. The rearrangement joins TRBV20-1 to TRBJ2-7; D is ambiguous. CDR3 length: 13 amino acids. V lost 4 bases and J 2 bases, leaving 12 bases between the germline ends. Looked up from germline, CDR1 is DFQATT and CDR2 is SNEGSKA (reference sequence).

The gene calls are TRBV20-1 and TRBJ2-1; D gene ambiguous. Germline CDR1 and CDR2: DFQATT and SNEGSKA (reference sequence). The V gene lost 7 bases and the J gene lost 2 bases, with 12 bases spanning the gap. This CDR3 comprises 13 residues. The chain's CDR3 is CSEGSPTYNEQFF. Written as DNA, the CDR3 is TGCAGTGAAGGATCTCCTACCTACAATGAGCAGTTCTTC.

This clonotype was observed a handful of times. The gene calls are TRBV29-1 and TRBJ2-1; a possible D gene is TRBD2 (6 bases). The CDR3 length is 18 residues. Trimming removed 5 bases at V and 12 bases at J, with 35 bases between. Germline V gene sequence: CDR1 SQVTM, CDR2 ANQGSEA. The CDR3 DNA reads TGCAGCGTTCTCCCACGTATAGGTGGGACTTTCTTAACGCAAGGGCAGTTCTTC. It is translated as CSVLPRIGGTFLTQGQFF.

The V gene is TRBV19, the J gene TRBJ2-5, with D uncertain. CDR3 length equals 13 residues. Trimming left V 1 base short and J 2 bases short, with 5 bases between. Germline loops: CDR1 LNHDA, CDR2 SQIVND (reference sequence). CDR3 DNA sequence: TGTGCCAGTAGTATAGGGCCGCAAGAGACCCAGTACTTC. Amino acid sequence: CASSIGPQETQYF.

The sample holds a few counts of this clonotype. The chain uses TRBV27 and TRBJ2-7; 10 bases are a match to TRBD1. The CDR3 is 15 amino acids. Germline V lookup: CDR1 MNHEY, CDR2 SMNVEV (reference sequence). V was clipped by 6 bases and J by 6 bases; unmatched bases: 11. This chain's CDR3 is CASSPRDRGIFEQYF. CDR3 nucleotide sequence: TGTGCCAGCAGCCCCCGGGACAGGGGTATCTTCGAGCAGTACTTC.

This clonotype showed up just a few times. The rearrangement joins TRBV27 to TRBJ2-3, with 7 bases aligning to TRBD2. The ends lost 9 bases at V and 2 bases at J; junction bases unmatched: 8. CDR3 size: 14 residues. Germline-derived CDR1 and CDR2 are MNHEY and SMNVEV (reference sequence). The CDR3 DNA reads TGTGCCAGTACAGGACTAGGGATCACAGATACGCAGTATTTT. It translates to CASTGLGITDTQYF.

Concerning this clonotype itself: Germline and junction disagree at one end, which may indicate a read error. V gene TRBV11-2 combines with J gene TRBJ1-2, with D uncertain. The CDR3 spans 13 residues. In germline, CDR1 is SGHAT, CDR2 FQNNGV. This CDR3 reads CASSLDRNYGCTF. The CDR3 DNA follows: TGTGCCAGCAGCTTAGACAGGAACTATGGCTGCACCTTC.

This clonotype was counted between two and nine times. V usage is TRBV7-9 and J usage is TRBJ2-1; no firm D call. Germline loops: CDR1 SEHNR, CDR2 FQNEAQ (reference sequence). Trimming removed 4 bases from V and 3 bases from J, with 13 bases in between. There are 15 residues in the CDR3. The CDR3 DNA sequence: TGTGCCAGCAGCTCGGTTGAGGAAGTCTACAATGAGCAGTTCTTC. Its translation: CASSSVEEVYNEQFF.

This chain uses TRBV5-6 with TRBJ1-2; no firm D call. The CDR3 has 13 residues. V lost 4 bases to trimming and J lost 4 bases, with 11 bases between them. Germline V gene data show CDR1 as SGHDT and CDR2 as YYEEEE. In DNA form, the CDR3 reads TGTGCCAGCAGCAGGCGGCTACCCTATGGCTACACCTTC. It is translated as CASSRRLPYGYTF.

The chain couples TRBV7-2 to TRBJ2-4; D is unclear. The J call may be faulty, since TRBJ2-7 better matches the DNA end. Germline CDR1 SGHTA, CDR2 FQGNSA. This CDR3 has 16 amino acids. The CDR3, as DNA: TGTGCCAGCAGCTTAGGTAACGGTGGGCTAGCCTACGAGCAGTACTTC. Protein product: CASSLGNGGLAYEQYF.

This clonotype was picked up one time. The chain combines TRBV20-1 with TRBJ2-5; 9 bases match TRBD1. Near its end, the DNA agrees better with TRBJ2-7, so the J call may be wrong. The length of the CDR3 is 15 residues. Germline V gene data show CDR1 as DFQATT and CDR2 as SNEGSKA (reference sequence). CDR3 in amino acids: CSARSAGTGYDEQYF. The CDR3 DNA reads as TGCAGTGCTAGAAGCGCAGGGACAGGGTACGACGAGCAGTACTTC.

This clonotype appeared a few times. V gene TRBV29-1 combines with J gene TRBJ2-1, with a tentative D call TRBD1 (6 bases). There are 16 residues in the CDR3. Germline V CDR1 and CDR2: SQVTM, ANQGSEA. V shed 3 bases and J shed 4 bases, with 19 bases lying between them. The CDR3 nucleotides read TGCAGCGTTGACCGCCAGGGTACAGGGAAATACAATGAGCAGTTCTTC. Translating gives CSVDRQGTGKYNEQFF.